This TCR beta chain was identified during a study of T-cell memory formation after mild COVID-19 (dated by TCRdb to 2020 to 2022). Regarding the complete study: Most TCR sequence clusters were specific to one of the two donors. In a couple of donors, T-cell clones that expanded and contracted after mild COVID-19 were tracked by sequencing TCRalpha and TCRbeta repertoires over time. Two young, previously healthy adult volunteers, one female and one male, were included in the cohort. Findings and caveats that apply to the study as a whole: Clones contracting from day 15 to 85 had balanced CD4/CD8 phenotypes, while a second wave expanding from day 15 to 37 was biased towards CD4+. SARS-CoV-2 specificity was not confirmed for the second-wave clones peaking on day 37. Some responding clones were found in pre-infection memory, which suggests that pre-existing cross-reactive memory T cells took part in the SARS-CoV-2 response. Contracting CD4+ clones turned up mainly in the CM and EM memory subsets, whereas EMRA was where CD8+ clones were enriched. The study included only a couple of mild cases, and larger cohorts that include severe cases with pre-infection samples were judged to be necessary.

PBMCs were isolated by Ficoll-Paque density gradient centrifugation. As regards this clonotype: The specificity of this receptor is unknown. One base away there is no much larger clone; base qualities are not given.

TCRdb shows the sequencer as Illumina NovaSeq 6000. cDNA libraries for TCRalpha and TCRbeta were prepared by 5'RACE using constant-segment primers, with sample barcodes and unique molecular identifiers added. RNA was extracted from every sample with Trizol reagent. Libraries were amplified in two PCR steps, with a second sample barcode and Illumina TruSeq adapters added in the second step. Libraries were sequenced on an Illumina NovaSeq with 2 x 150 bp paired-end reads. In the original analysis: Demultiplexing of reads and collapsing into UMI-guided consensus sequences were performed with migec v1.2.7. Using mixcr v2.1.11, UMI consensuses were aligned to TRA and TRB V and J templates and then assembled into clonotypes. A clonotype was counted as expanded or contracted only when both edgeR and NoisET called the clonotype significant, with the noise models trained on biological replicates. For edgeR calls, the thresholds were a false discovery rate-adjusted p below 0.01 and a log2 fold-change of 1. PCA with hierarchical clustering of max-normalized trajectories of the 1000 most abundant clonotypes was used as exploratory dynamics analysis. Each responding clone was given a CD4 or CD8 phenotype based on the CD4+ and CD8+ repertoires, which had been sequenced separately. TCRdb passed the public sequencing reads through fastp at Q25 and MiXCR, retaining productive beta sequences. Each entry is one CDR3 protein sequence, shown with its most common DNA and genes. None of the V and J calls come from the authors' own analysis; TCRdb made them. The sample includes about 290,000 distinct CDR3 sequences, with more than 15% observed a single time. The top ten constitute 23% of the sample.

The sample consisted of PBMCs or a T cell subset sorted from them (not recorded which). This receptor was taken from a man aged 18 to 30 who had mild COVID-19 (a few samples of this study predate the infection). The sample titles of this study are shuffled in the database, so cell type and time point are left out; the donor was told from shared clones.

The nucleotides are TGCAGTGCTAGAGATCCGCAGGACGGGGAGCAGTACGTC. It codes for CSARDPQDGEQYV. The rearranged segments are TRBV20-1 and TRBJ2-7, with no reliable assignment of the D segment. Reading the germline V gene (reference sequence) gives CDR1 DFQATT and CDR2 SNEGSKA. CDR3 length: 13 amino acids, cysteine to valine. Of all the DNA, just the CDR3 is kept, 39 bases in frame from base 1. Trimming at the junction amounts to 0 bases on V and 7 bases on J, and the germline ends lie 13 bases apart.